The 8 T cell receptor beta chains reported below all come from one sample, sequenced in a study of T-cell memory formation after mild COVID-19. TCRdb reprocessed the 5' RACE reads via MiXCR and lists one record per CDR3 protein. The sample lists 410,000 or so distinct CDR3 sequences, 20% to 25% occurring once. Sequencing input: PBMCs or a T cell subset sorted from them (not recorded which). These receptors were obtained from an adult woman who had mild COVID-19 (a few samples of this study predate the infection). Cell type and time point are not known.

V is TRBV19 and J is TRBJ1-5, with D possibly being TRBD1 (5 bases). Trimming took 0 bases from V and 11 from J, leaving 14 bases between them. The V gene's germline CDR1 is LNHDA and CDR2 SQIVND (reference sequence). CDR3 length equals 14 residues. In nucleotides, the CDR3 is TGTGCCAGTAGTATAGAAGGACGTCGGGGGGCCCAGCATTTT. It codes for CASSIEGRRGAQHF.

The chain links TRBV20-1 to TRBJ2-5; 12 bases are a match to TRBD2. Trimming removed 6 bases from V and 7 bases from J; junction bases left unmatched: 6. The CDR3 has 13 residues. Germline V gene lookup returns CDR1 DFQATT and CDR2 SNEGSKA (reference sequence). CDR3 in DNA: TGCAGTGCGTGGACTAGCGGGGATGGGACCCAGTACTTC. It yields the protein CSAWTSGDGTQYF.

The sample holds a few counts of this clonotype. This sequence joins TRBV4-1 and TRBJ2-2, with D perhaps assigned TRBD1 or TRBD2 (6 bases each). Germline CDR1 is MGHRA and CDR2 is YSYEKL. Trimming removed 0 bases from V and 7 bases from J, with 12 bases in between. The CDR3 is 15 amino acids. CDR3 protein: CASSQDGGRHGELFF. For the CDR3, the DNA is TGCGCCAGCAGCCAAGATGGGGGGCGTCACGGGGAGCTGTTTTTT.

The chain combines TRBV29-1 with TRBJ1-4; TRBD1 matches at 8 bases. V lost 0 bases, J lost 3 bases, and 3 bases stayed unmatched. Germline-derived CDR1 and CDR2 are SQVTM and ANQGSEA. The CDR3 contains 15 residues. CDR3 nucleotide sequence: TGCAGCGTTGAAGACCAGGGGGCGGCTAATGAAAAACTGTTTTTT. It codes for CSVEDQGAANEKLFF.

The chain recombines TRBV6-2 or TRBV6-3 with TRBJ1-1; 11 bases fit TRBD1. The V gene end was trimmed by 7 bases and the J gene end by 3 bases; junction bases not matched to a gene: 10. This CDR3 contains 16 residues. Germline lookup yields CDR1 MNHEY and CDR2 SVGEGT. The CDR3 reads CASISRGQGVYTEAFF. In nucleotides, the CDR3 is TGTGCCAGCATTTCGAGGGGACAGGGGGTCTACACTGAAGCTTTCTTT.

This chain joins TRBV13 and TRBJ1-2, with 8 nucleotides matching TRBD1. From germline, CDR1 is PRHDT and CDR2 FYEKMQ (reference sequence). Trimming took 8 bases from V and 6 from J; bases not matched to a gene: 8. This CDR3 has 13 amino acids. Here the CDR3 reads CASETTGVNGYTF. The CDR3 coding sequence is TGTGCCAGCGAGACGACAGGGGTGAATGGCTACACCTTC.

The chain uses TRBV7-3 and TRBJ2-5; tentatively, D is TRBD1 (6 bases). The CDR3 is 15 amino acids. Deletions cut 5 bases from V and 4 bases from J, with 17 bases between. From germline, CDR1 is SGHTA and CDR2 FQGTGA. In DNA form, the CDR3 reads TGTGCCAGCAGCGTTGGACAGACGGGACGAGAGACCCAGTACTTC. This translates into CASSVGQTGRETQYF.

This clonotype was picked up a small number of times. The chain combines TRBV6-1 with TRBJ1-6, with 7 bases aligning to TRBD1. CDR3 length equals 14 residues. Trimming removed 6 bases from V and 9 bases from J; junction bases left unmatched: 8. Germline-derived CDR1 and CDR2 are MNHNS and SASEGT. The CDR3 region has the DNA TGTGCCAGCAGGGAGGTCTCAGGGGGTTCACCCCTCCACTTT. Amino acids: CASREVSGGSPLHF.